These 2 T cell receptor beta chains were sequenced from one sample in a study of cytomegalovirus exposure and HLA in healthy donors. PCR employed 60 Vbeta and 13 Jbeta primers. Assay: immunoSEQ multiplex PCR; the TCRdb copy retains only in-frame clones and omits some. Of some 90,000 clones in the sample, about two thirds were seen once. Sequencing was performed on PBMCs. The receptors come from a man aged 50 to 59 in good health and CMV-seronegative.

This chain links TRBV7-2 with TRBJ1-5; TRBD1 aligns across 7 bases. Germline-derived CDR1 and CDR2 are SGHTA and FQGNSA. The CDR3 consists of 13 residues. V trimming: 4 bases; J trimming: 7 bases; junction bases outside the gene matches: 4. CDR3 loop: CASSSDRDQPQHF. Written as DNA, the CDR3 is TGTGCCAGCAGCTCCGACAGGGACCAGCCCCAGCATTTT.

The gene calls are TRBV5-1 and TRBJ2-2; 12 bases are a match to TRBD1. Unmatched junction bases numbered 4, after V lost 4 bases and J lost 3 bases. Germline CDR1 SGHRS, CDR2 YFSETQ. CDR3 length: 16 amino acids. CDR3 sequence reads: CASSPGQGADTGELFF. Here the CDR3 DNA reads TGCGCCAGCAGCCCGGGACAGGGGGCGGACACCGGGGAGCTGTTTTTT.